The 32 T cell receptor beta chains below come from one sample, sequenced in a study of T cell responses to AZD1222 COVID-19 vaccine. Here immunoSEQ multiplex PCR was the method, and the copy in TCRdb shows in-frame clones only, minus some. Among some 72,000 clones listed, around 92% were seen once. The sequencing here drew on peripheral blood, taken on day 0 of MenACWY control vaccination. These receptors were collected from an adult in good health.

This chain connects TRBV2 to TRBJ2-5; 8 bases line up with TRBD2. Germline CDR1 and CDR2: SNHLY and FYNNEI. The junction had 10 bases not matched to a gene; V was cut back by 8 bases and J by 2 bases. The CDR3 contains 15 residues. CDR3 DNA sequence: TGTGCCAGCTACACCGGGGGGGCCCATCAAGAGACCCAGTACTTC. Protein product: CASYTGGAHQETQYF.

The rearrangement joins TRBV18 to TRBJ2-5, with D perhaps given as TRBD1 or TRBD2 (6 bases each). From germline, CDR1 is KGHSH and CDR2 LQKENI. The CDR3 sequence is 15 residues long. The V end lost 0 bases, the J end lost 6 bases, and 14 bases lay between the germline ends. In DNA form, the CDR3 reads TGTGCCAGCTCACCACCATCCGGGGGCGGCCAGACCCAGTACTTC. Residues: CASSPPSGGGQTQYF.

This chain links TRBV5-8 with TRBJ1-5; 9 bases are shared with TRBD1. V dropped 3 bases and J dropped 9; count of bases not matched to a gene: 10. CDR1 is SGHTS and CDR2 is YDEGEE in the germline V gene. The CDR3 is 15 amino acids. CDR3 sequence reads: CASSSGGQGQRPQHF. CDR3 nucleotide sequence: TGTGCCAGCAGCTCAGGCGGACAGGGGCAAAGGCCCCAGCATTTT.

The rearrangement joins TRBV5-1 to TRBJ1-4, with D uncertain. Germline assignment: CDR1 SGHRS and CDR2 YFSETQ. V was shortened by 0 bases and J by 7 bases, with 10 bases between the two germline ends. CDR3 length equals 14 residues. The CDR3: CASSLEVSTEKLFF. The CDR3 nucleotides are TGCGCCAGCAGCTTGGAGGTTTCGACTGAAAAACTGTTTTTT.

The rearrangement links TRBV7-2 to TRBJ1-5; 10 nucleotides agree with TRBD1. This CDR3 spans 14 amino acids. With 6 bases clipped from V and 5 bases from J, the junction kept 4 bases outside the gene matches. CDR1 and CDR2 from the germline V gene are SGHTA and FQGNSA. CDR3 loop: CASRLTGGHQPQHF. Here the CDR3 DNA reads TGTGCCAGCAGATTGACAGGGGGCCATCAGCCCCAGCATTTT. Filled out from reference TRBV7-2 and TRBJ1-5, the complete variable domain reads GAGVSQSPSNKVTEKGKDVELRCDPISGHTALYWYRQSLGQGLEFLIYFQGNSAPDKSGLPSDRFSAERTGGSVSTLTIQRTQQEDSAVYLCASRLTGGHQPQHFGDGTRLSIL.

A single count supports this clone. The chain is built from TRBV7-2 and TRBJ1-2; D unclear. The germline gives CDR1 SGHTA, CDR2 FQGNSA. Trimming cost V 5 bases and J 7 bases, with 17 bases left between them. This CDR3 has 14 residues. The CDR3 protein is CASSLKSMGGGYTF. The CDR3 DNA reads as TGTGCCAGCAGCCTTAAGAGTATGGGAGGTGGCTACACCTTC.

A few counts support this clone. The chain uses TRBV13 and TRBJ2-7; 11 bases line up with TRBD2. V dropped 4 bases and J dropped 2; count of bases not matched to a gene: 4. CDR3 size: 15 residues. Germline V gene data show CDR1 as PRHDT and CDR2 as FYEKMQ (reference sequence). CDR3 in DNA: TGTGCCAGCAGCTCCCAACTAGCGGGGGCCTACGAGCAGTACTTC. This codes for CASSSQLAGAYEQYF. Full variable domain (missing parts from reference TRBV13 and TRBJ2-7): AAGVIQSPRHLIKEKRETATLKCYPIPRHDTVYWYQQGPGQDPQFLISFYEKMQSDKGSIPDRFSAQQFSDYHSELNMSSLELGDSALYFCASSSQLAGAYEQYFGPGTRLTVT.

The chain's CDR3 is CASSPPRGGLTQYF. CDR3 nucleotide sequence: TGTGCCAGCAGTCCCCCTCGGGGTGGGCTTACCCAGTACTTC. The chain carries TRBV28 and TRBJ2-5; D is possibly TRBD2 (5 bases). The CDR3 loop spans 14 amino acids. Per the germline V gene, CDR1 is MDHEN and CDR2 is SYDVKM. The V and J ends lost 5 bases and 8 bases respectively, with 18 bases between them.

The J gene is TRBJ2-7, the V gene TRBV7-2; 8 positions match TRBD1. The CDR3 is made up of 15 amino acids. Trimming took 5 bases from V and 2 from J; bases not matched to a gene: 8. Germline V gives CDR1 SGHTA, CDR2 FQGNSA. The CDR3 DNA reads as TGTGCCAGCAGCCCCTCGACAGGGGAAACCTACGAGCAGTACTTC. Its translation: CASSPSTGETYEQYF.

The chain carries TRBV7-2 and TRBJ2-3; 9 bases line up with TRBD2. Germline V lookup: CDR1 SGHTA, CDR2 FQGNSA. CDR3 size: 18 residues. V shed 5 bases and J 1 base; nucleotides not matched to a gene: 13. The CDR3 protein is CASSPSGGGAFGTDTQYF. In DNA, the CDR3 is TGTGCCAGCAGCCCCTCAGGCGGGGGGGCGTTCGGCACAGATACGCAGTATTTT.

The V and J genes are TRBV19 and TRBJ2-2, with D perhaps TRBD1 (6 bases). V lost 6 bases and J lost 4, with 15 bases in between. The germline gives CDR1 LNHDA, CDR2 SQIVND (reference sequence). CDR3 length: 15 amino acids. The CDR3 here is CASRHRELPTGELFF. The CDR3 DNA is TGTGCCAGTAGACACAGGGAGCTGCCCACCGGGGAGCTGTTTTTT.

The chain couples TRBV7-2 to TRBJ1-2; TRBD1 is a possible D gene (5 bases). The CDR3 consists of 15 residues. CDR1 SGHTA and CDR2 FQGNSA come from the germline V gene. V lost 3 bases and J lost 0, with 11 bases in between. The CDR3 DNA follows: TGTGCCAGCAGCTTGGGAGACAGAGCTAACTATGGCTACACCTTC. Translated: CASSLGDRANYGYTF.

The V call is TRBV6-2 or TRBV6-3, the J call TRBJ2-1; D unresolved. The CDR3 is made up of 14 amino acids. Germline V CDR1 and CDR2: MNHEY, SVGEGT. V dropped 2 bases and J dropped 6 bases, with 11 bases sitting between them. CDR3 loop: CASSYDSRRNEQFF. In DNA form, the CDR3 reads TGTGCCAGCAGTTACGACTCCAGGCGCAATGAGCAGTTCTTC.

The V gene is TRBV18, the J gene TRBJ2-1, with D uncertain. Germline V gives CDR1 KGHSH, CDR2 LQKENI. This CDR3 has 17 amino acids. V was cut by 2 bases and J by 2 bases, with 16 bases left in between. CDR3 protein: CASSPTQRRTTYNEQFF. For the CDR3, the DNA is TGTGCCAGCTCACCAACTCAGAGGCGGACGACCTACAATGAGCAGTTCTTC.

This clone was detected a few times. The rearrangement uses TRBV9 and TRBJ2-1, with a weak D call TRBD2 (6 bases). Trimming took 2 bases from V and 5 from J, leaving 11 bases between them. The CDR3 consists of 14 residues. Germline lookup yields CDR1 SGDLS and CDR2 YYNGEE. The CDR3 protein is CASSVGLENNEQFF. CDR3 bases: TGTGCCAGCAGCGTGGGACTGGAAAACAATGAGCAGTTCTTC.

This clone was counted a single time. V is TRBV7-8 and J is TRBJ2-3; D unresolved. This CDR3 comprises 15 residues. Trimming took 1 base from V and 2 from J, leaving 10 bases between them. Per germline, CDR1 SGHVS and CDR2 FQNEAQ. The CDR3 bases are TGTGCCAGCAGCTTAGGCCTAAGGGCCACAGATACGCAGTATTTT. The encoded protein is CASSLGLRATDTQYF.

Turning to this clone: Other DNA sequences within the sample encode an identical CDR3. The rearrangement uses TRBV6-5 and TRBJ2-7; tentatively, D is TRBD1 (6 bases). Trimming cost V 0 bases and J 3 bases, with 9 bases left between them. Germline CDR1 is MNHEY and CDR2 is SVGAGI. The CDR3 runs 14 residues. CDR3 residues: CASSYSTGNYEQYF. The CDR3 DNA sequence: TGTGCCAGCAGTTACTCCACAGGGAACTACGAGCAGTACTTC.

V and J are TRBV4-3 and TRBJ2-1; 12 bases agree with TRBD2. The CDR3 is 18 amino acids. Trimming cost V 2 bases and J 4 bases; bases outside gene matches: 9. Germline V lookup: CDR1 LGHNA, CDR2 YSLEER. This chain's CDR3 is CASSQSLITSGGYNEQFF. The CDR3 nucleotides are TGCGCCAGCAGCCAATCGTTAATAACTAGCGGGGGGTACAATGAGCAGTTCTTC.

The V and J genes are TRBV18 and TRBJ2-7, with 10 positions matching TRBD2. J was trimmed by 3 bases and V by 0 bases; bases with no gene match: 5. Germline V gene sequence: CDR1 KGHSH, CDR2 LQKENI. This CDR3 region has 16 residues. The CDR3 nucleotides are TGTGCCAGCTCACCACCCAGCGGGGGGGCCGTCTACGAGCAGTACTTC. This translates into CASSPPSGGAVYEQYF.

The genes are TRBV28 and TRBJ2-7; 13 bases are a match to TRBD2. This CDR3 spans 16 amino acids. In germline, CDR1 is MDHEN, CDR2 SYDVKM. V lost 7 bases to trimming and J lost 1 base; unmatched junction nucleotides: 7. The CDR3 DNA reads as TGTGCCAGCACCTTCGGGGGACTAGCGGGATCCTACGAGCAGTACTTC. Translated, it gives CASTFGGLAGSYEQYF.

The CDR3 DNA follows: TGTGCCAGCAGCTTAGCTAGCGGGATGGGGAATGAGCAGTTCTTC. Translating gives CASSLASGMGNEQFF. The chain links TRBV7-3 to TRBJ2-1, with TRBD2 identical over 9 bases. The trim removed 2 bases at V and 7 bases at J, leaving 6 bases unmatched. From germline, CDR1 is SGHTA and CDR2 FQGTGA. CDR3 length equals 15 residues.

Only one count was recorded for this clone. The chain joins TRBV6-2 or TRBV6-3 to TRBJ2-7; TRBD1 might be the D (6 bases). This CDR3 is built from 16 residues. Germline CDR1 and CDR2: MNHEY and SVGEGT. V lost 2 bases to trimming and J lost 3 bases, with 17 bases between them. The CDR3: CASSYRGGAGLYEQYF. The CDR3 nucleotides are TGTGCCAGCAGTTACCGAGGGGGAGCTGGTCTCTACGAGCAGTACTTC.

The chain has TRBV2 and TRBJ1-2; 10 bases fit TRBD1. The J segment lost 6 bases and the V segment lost 2 bases, leaving 3 bases of the junction unmatched. Germline CDR1 is SNHLY and CDR2 is FYNNEI. The CDR3 sequence is 14 residues long. The CDR3: CASSEKTGGHGYTF. The CDR3 coding sequence is TGTGCCAGCAGTGAAAAGACAGGGGGCCATGGCTACACCTTC.

This chain joins TRBV19 and TRBJ2-7, with 11 bases fitting TRBD2. Germline CDR1 and CDR2: LNHDA and SQIVND (reference sequence). This CDR3 has 14 amino acids. V lost 5 bases and J lost 1; bases outside the gene matches: 1. CDR3 sequence (DNA): TGTGCCAGTAGTTTAGCGGGAGGGTCCTACGAGCAGTACTTC. Amino acid sequence: CASSLAGGSYEQYF.

The chain combines TRBV2 with TRBJ2-5; D ambiguous. This CDR3 has 16 residues. Germline assignment: CDR1 SNHLY and CDR2 FYNNEI. V was clipped by 5 bases and J by 1 base, with 17 bases between them. The CDR3 here is CASSFYSLTIQETQYF. The CDR3 DNA sequence: TGTGCCAGCAGTTTTTATAGCCTAACGATCCAAGAGACCCAGTACTTC.

The V gene is TRBV28, the J gene TRBJ1-6; D ambiguous. Per germline, CDR1 MDHEN and CDR2 SYDVKM. The CDR3 spans 14 residues. Between the trimmed V and J ends, which lost 2 bases and 3 bases, there was a span of 5 bases. The CDR3, as DNA: TGTGCCAGCAGTTTAGGGAGCTATAATTCACCCCTCCACTTT. Encoded protein: CASSLGSYNSPLHF. Based on the CDR3 plus reference TRBV28 and TRBJ1-6, the full variable domain is DVKVTQSSRYLVKRTGEKVFLECVQDMDHENMFWYRQDPGLGLRLIYFSYDVKMKEKGDIPEGYSVSREKKERFSLILESASTNQTSMYLCASSLGSYNSPLHFGNGTRLTVT.

Here the CDR3 reads CASSQGTGNLNTEAFF. The CDR3, as DNA: TGCGCCAGCAGCCAAGGGACAGGGAACCTGAACACTGAAGCTTTCTTT. The chain combines TRBV4-3 with TRBJ1-1; 8 bases agree with TRBD1. Germline CDR1 and CDR2: LGHNA and YSLEER. The V and J ends lost 1 base and 0 bases, in that order; junction bases with no gene match: 4. CDR3 length: 16 amino acids.

The gene calls are TRBV4-1 and TRBJ2-4; a weak D match, TRBD1 (5 bases). Between the trimmed V and J ends, which lost 0 bases and 7 bases, there was a span of 7 bases. The CDR3 spans 13 residues. From germline, CDR1 is MGHRA and CDR2 YSYEKL. The CDR3 region is CASSQDRANIQYF. In DNA, the CDR3 is TGCGCCAGCAGCCAAGACAGGGCCAACATTCAGTACTTC.

The chain links TRBV5-8 to TRBJ1-5; possible D gene TRBD1, 5 bases. The V and J ends lost 4 bases and 6 bases respectively, with 17 bases between them. Germline V gives CDR1 SGHTS, CDR2 YDEGEE. This CDR3 comprises 15 residues. In DNA, the CDR3 is TGTGCCAGCAGCCAGGGACGGGCAGATCTTCAGCCCCAGCATTTT. Its translation: CASSQGRADLQPQHF.

The chain is built from TRBV10-3 and TRBJ2-6; 11 positions match TRBD1. This CDR3 spans 16 amino acids. The V gene end was trimmed by 6 bases and the J gene end by 4 bases; junction bases not matched to a gene: 5. Germline V gene sequence: CDR1 ENHRY, CDR2 SYGVKD. In nucleotides, the CDR3 is TGTGCCATCAGAGGACAGGGGGCGCTGGGGGCCAACGTCCTGACTTTC. Residues: CAIRGQGALGANVLTF.

V and J are TRBV5-5 and TRBJ2-7; TRBD1 matches at 11 bases. CDR1 and CDR2 from the germline V gene are SGHKS and YYEKEE (reference sequence). With V trimmed by 4 bases and J by 7 bases, 4 bases remained unmatched. The CDR3 is 13 amino acids. This chain's CDR3 is CASSTGQGEEQYF. The DNA for the CDR3 is TGTGCCAGCAGCACGGGACAGGGGGAGGAGCAGTACTTC. Full variable domain (outside the CDR3, taken from reference TRBV5-5 and TRBJ2-7): DAGVTQSPTHLIKTRGQQVTLRCSPISGHKSVSWYQQVLGQGPQFIFQYYEKEERGRGNFPDRFSARQFPNYSSELNVNALLLGDSALYLCASSTGQGEEQYFGPGTRLTVT.

V is TRBV15 and J is TRBJ2-2; TRBD2 aligns across 7 bases. The CDR3 consists of 15 residues. Germline V CDR1 and CDR2: LNHNV, YYDKDF (reference sequence). With 0 bases clipped from V and 8 bases from J, the junction kept 6 bases outside the gene matches. CDR3 in DNA: TGTGCCACCAGCAGAGATAGTGGGAGGGCTGGGGAGCTGTTTTTT. Its translation: CATSRDSGRAGELFF.